Listed below are T cell receptor beta chains from one sample, sequenced in a study of blood T cell repertoires in COVID-19. TCRdb's table, derived via immunoSEQ multiplex PCR, lists solely in-frame clones and lacks some. The sample lists roughly 230,000 clones; about 80% were seen once. The sequenced material came from PBMCs or T cells enriched from blood (not recorded which). The receptors stem from a man aged 45-60 years who had recovered from COVID-19. The CDR3 runs from the conserved cysteine through the conserved F or W. The order of the fields is J gene, clone size, V gene, D gene, CDR3 protein, CDR3 DNA. D genes are given only for firm matches. The size entry is marked missing in some rows and otherwise reads once, few, many or a size class.

TRBJ2-7	NA	TRBV28	TRBD1	CASSSDYGTGGGRNEQYF	TGTGCCAGCAGTTCAGACTATGGGACAGGGGGTGGGAGGAACGAGCAGTACTTC
TRBJ2-3	NA	TRBV5-1	TRBD1	CASSLGDRTETQYF	TGCGCCAGCAGCTTGGGGGACAGAACTGAAACGCAGTATTTT
TRBJ2-1	NA	TRBV11-2	TRBD2	CASSFASSGRAGHEQFF	TGTGCCAGCAGCTTCGCCTCTAGCGGGAGGGCCGGCCATGAGCAGTTCTTC
TRBJ2-3	NA	TRBV29-1	NA	CSVEARTDTQYF	TGCAGCGTTGAAGCCCGTACAGATACGCAGTATTTT
TRBJ1-2	NA	TRBV2	NA	CASRPGLEIGYTF	TGTGCCAGTCGGCCGGGGTTAGAGATTGGCTACACCTTC
TRBJ2-7	NA	TRBV18	TRBD1	CASSPPGQISYEQYF	TGTGCCAGCTCACCACCGGGACAGATCTCCTACGAGCAGTACTTC
TRBJ2-3	NA	TRBV20-1	NA	CSASSPPGDTQYF	TGCAGTGCTAGTTCGCCCCCGGGAGATACGCAGTATTTT
TRBJ1-1	once	TRBV3-1/TRBV3-2	TRBD1	CASSPKGAHTEAFF	TGTGCCAGCAGCCCAAAGGGGGCGCACACTGAAGCTTTCTTT
TRBJ2-1	NA	TRBV11-2	TRBD2	CASTGTSGYNEQFF	TGTGCCAGCACCGGGACTAGCGGATACAATGAGCAGTTCTTC
TRBJ1-6	many	TRBV9	NA	CASSRDRSNSPLHF	TGTGCCAGCAGCCGAGACAGATCTAATTCACCCCTCCACTTT
TRBJ1-5	NA	TRBV4-2	NA	CASSQDWGRQPQHF	TGTGCCAGCAGCCAAGATTGGGGGAGGCAGCCCCAGCATTTT
TRBJ2-4	few	TRBV18	NA	CASSPETGTRAIQYF	TGTGCCAGCTCACCCGAGACAGGCACCCGGGCCATTCAGTACTTC
TRBJ2-7	NA	TRBV6-2/TRBV6-3	NA	CASSYTGYEQYF	TGTGCCAGCAGTTACACCGGCTACGAGCAGTACTTC
TRBJ1-1	few	TRBV2	NA	CASSDSRARGTEAFF	TGTGCCAGCAGTGATTCCAGGGCGCGGGGAACTGAAGCTTTCTTT
TRBJ2-3	NA	TRBV6-4	NA	CASSPGQSSTDTQYF	TGTGCCAGCAGTCCCGGACAGTCTAGCACAGATACGCAGTATTTT
TRBJ2-5	few	TRBV2	NA	CASKGRLETQYF	TGTGCCAGCAAGGGGCGGCTAGAGACCCAGTACTTC
TRBJ1-1	NA	TRBV25-1	TRBD1	CASSEGRQGRTEAFF	TGTGCCAGCAGTGAAGGGAGACAGGGAAGGACTGAAGCTTTCTTT
TRBJ1-1	few	TRBV7-8	NA	CASSLGSQGRDTEAFF	TGTGCCAGCAGCTTAGGGAGCCAGGGGAGGGACACTGAAGCTTTCTTT
TRBJ2-7	NA	TRBV28	TRBD2	CASSFLVAGSTEQYF	TGTGCCAGCAGTTTTTTGGTAGCGGGTTCTACAGAGCAGTACTTC
TRBJ1-1	NA	TRBV18	TRBD1	CASSSDRGYTEAFF	TGTGCCAGCTCATCGGACAGGGGCTACACTGAAGCTTTCTTT
TRBJ2-7	NA	TRBV7-2	NA	CASSPGHSYEQYF	TGTGCCAGCAGCCCAGGACACTCCTACGAGCAGTACTTC
TRBJ1-4	NA	TRBV9	NA	CASSAGTLEKLFF	TGTGCCAGCTCGGCTGGGACACTTGAAAAACTGTTTTTT
TRBJ2-3	NA	TRBV10-3	TRBD2	CAISASSGGSDTQYF	TGTGCCATCAGTGCATCTAGCGGGGGCTCAGATACGCAGTATTTT
TRBJ2-7	NA	TRBV27	NA	CASSKSGLYEQYF	TGTGCCAGCAGCAAAAGTGGGCTCTACGAGCAGTACTTC
TRBJ1-4	NA	TRBV4-3	NA	CASSQEGQGVKLFF	TGCGCCAGCAGCCAAGAGGGGCAGGGCGTAAAACTGTTTTTT
TRBJ1-3	NA	TRBV9	NA	CASSPPSSGNTIYF	TGTGCCAGCAGCCCCCCGAGCTCTGGAAACACCATATATTTT
TRBJ1-3	NA	TRBV5-8	NA	CASSLYAGGTGNTIYF	TGTGCCAGCAGCTTGTACGCGGGGGGAACTGGAAACACCATATATTTT
TRBJ2-1	many	TRBV4-1	TRBD1	CASSLDRGPNNEQFF	TGCGCCAGCAGCCTTGACAGGGGGCCTAACAATGAGCAGTTCTTC
TRBJ2-4	NA	TRBV10-3	TRBD1	CAIGTVHQRGTKNIQYF	TGTGCCATTGGGACAGTTCATCAAAGAGGGACCAAAAACATTCAGTACTTC
TRBJ2-7	NA	TRBV15	TRBD2	CASARGTSGHEQYF	TGTGCCAGTGCGAGGGGGACTAGCGGGCACGAGCAGTACTTC
TRBJ2-5	NA	TRBV5-1	NA	CASSPLDSRETQYF	TGCGCCAGCTCGCCCCTGGACAGTCGAGAGACCCAGTACTTC
TRBJ2-7	few	TRBV11-3	NA	CASSLSGWEYEQYF	TGTGCCAGCAGCTTGAGCGGATGGGAGTACGAGCAGTACTTC
TRBJ2-7	NA	TRBV10-3	NA	CAISDVTREQYF	TGTGCCATCAGTGATGTCACTCGCGAGCAGTACTTC
TRBJ2-3	NA	TRBV29-1	NA	CSVGGGSGTDTQYF	TGCAGCGTCGGGGGTGGATCAGGCACAGATACGCAGTATTTT
TRBJ1-1	NA	TRBV7-3	NA	CASSLNSFTEAFF	TGTGCCAGCAGCTTAAACAGCTTCACTGAAGCTTTCTTT
TRBJ1-3	NA	TRBV7-8	NA	CASSAPRGFSGNTIYF	TGTGCCAGCAGCGCCCCTAGGGGCTTCTCTGGAAACACCATATATTTT
TRBJ2-7	NA	TRBV28	NA	CASSPTRLGSYEQYF	TGTGCCAGCAGCCCGACAAGGTTGGGCTCCTACGAGCAGTACTTC
TRBJ2-7	NA	TRBV14	NA	CASSPRLSFYEQYF	TGTGCCAGCAGCCCGCGACTGTCGTTCTACGAGCAGTACTTC
TRBJ1-3	once	TRBV5-1	NA	CASSPLRFSGNTIYF	TGCGCCAGCAGCCCCCTGCGGTTCTCTGGAAACACCATATATTTT
TRBJ2-3	NA	TRBV7-2	NA	CASSLGQHTDTQYF	TGTGCCAGCAGCCTCGGACAGCACACAGATACGCAGTATTTT
TRBJ1-2	few	TRBV3-1/TRBV3-2	TRBD1	CASSQAGGTGYTF	TGTGCCAGCAGCCAAGCAGGGGGTACTGGCTACACCTTC
TRBJ1-1	NA	TRBV29-1	NA	CSVERTGWNTEAFF	TGCAGCGTTGAAAGGACGGGGTGGAACACTGAAGCTTTCTTT
TRBJ1-1	NA	TRBV7-9	TRBD1	CASSNRGLGTEAFF	TGTGCCAGCAGCAACAGGGGGCTTGGCACTGAAGCTTTCTTT
TRBJ1-5	NA	TRBV19	NA	CASSMGQISVSNQPQHF	TGTGCCAGTAGTATGGGACAAATATCCGTTAGCAATCAGCCCCAGCATTTT
TRBJ1-6	NA	TRBV7-2	NA	CASSTWGGLRPLHF	TGTGCCAGCAGCACCTGGGGGGGGCTAAGGCCCCTCCACTTT
TRBJ2-5	NA	TRBV6-5	NA	CASSPLAGTQYF	TGTGCCAGCAGCCCCCTGGCGGGGACCCAGTACTTC
TRBJ1-1	NA	TRBV4-3	TRBD1	CASSQVSGTGRTEAFF	TGCGCCAGCAGCCAAGTATCCGGGACAGGGCGGACTGAAGCTTTCTTT
TRBJ2-7	NA	TRBV5-1	NA	CASSLQSGIYEQYF	TGCGCCAGCAGCTTGCAATCAGGGATTTACGAGCAGTACTTC
TRBJ1-4	NA	TRBV9	NA	CASSERGRGEKLFF	TGTGCCAGCAGCGAAAGAGGGAGGGGTGAAAAACTGTTTTTT
TRBJ2-2	NA	TRBV6-1	NA	CASSEAADGELFF	TGTGCCAGCAGTGAAGCCGCGGACGGGGAGCTGTTTTTT
TRBJ2-3	NA	TRBV6-4	NA	CASSDSFGFGDTQYF	TGTGCCAGCAGTGACTCTTTCGGTTTCGGTGATACGCAGTATTTT
TRBJ2-1	NA	TRBV3-1/TRBV3-2	NA	CASSQLNEQFF	TGTGCCAGCAGCCAATTAAATGAGCAGTTCTTC
TRBJ2-7	NA	TRBV27	NA	CASSLRGAASSSYEQYF	TGTGCCAGCAGTTTACGGGGGGCGGCTAGCAGCTCCTACGAGCAGTACTTC